The T cell receptor beta chain described here comes from a study of blood T cell repertoires in COVID-19. Turning to the study itself: Researchers got acute and convalescent COVID-19 samples from the United States, Italy and Spain. T cells, B-cell-depleted T cells, or PBMCs supplied cDNA or gDNA.

Methods used by the authors: Using reference gene primer amplification, nucleated cell counts were estimated. The method was immunoSEQ multiplex PCR; TCRdb's version includes in-frame clones alone and lacks a portion of them. V and J calls and clone size are those listed in that table; D and trimming were worked out from the DNA. The data contain approximately 100,000 clones, about four fifths of them singletons. Trimming at V came to 6 bases and at J to 3 bases, leaving 13 bases not matched to a gene. Germline V gives CDR1 MNHEY, CDR2 SVGEGT. This CDR3 region has 16 residues. The V gene is TRBV6-2 or TRBV6-3, the J gene TRBJ2-7, with 8 positions matching TRBD1. This TCR derives from a human donor in a cohort sampled during active COVID-19. Material: peripheral blood. The CDR3 reads CASSRHRDRNSYEQYF. Written as DNA, the CDR3 is TGTGCCAGCAGCCGGCACCGGGACAGGAATAGCTACGAGCAGTACTTC.